This is a list of T cell receptor beta chains from one sample in a study of PD-L1 blockade in urothelial cancer. Assay used: immunoSEQ multiplex PCR; TCRdb lists only in-frame clones, some missing. Of about 50,000 clones listed, under 90% are singletons. Sequenced material: PBMCs, taken around atezolizumab (anti-PD-L1) treatment. These receptors were obtained from a man between 65 and 85 years old with urothelial cancer. CDR3s include the opening cysteine and the closing phenylalanine or tryptophan. Each record gives: V gene, D gene, J gene, CDR3 length, clone size, CDR3 protein, CDR3 DNA. The D gene is left open where the match is weak. Expanded clones get a size class; other rows say once, few or many, or leave the size out.

v_gene: TRBV7-9
d_gene: TRBD1
j_gene: TRBJ2-3
len: 16
abundance: NA
CDR3aa: CASSSPPGTAADTQYF
CDR3nt: TGTGCCAGCAGCTCACCACCCGGGACAGCAGCAGATACGCAGTATTTT

v_gene: TRBV29-1
d_gene: NA
j_gene: TRBJ1-1
len: 12
abundance: once
CDR3aa: CSVWQGLSEAFF
CDR3nt: TGCAGCGTATGGCAGGGCCTCTCTGAAGCTTTCTTT

v_gene: TRBV20-1
d_gene: NA
j_gene: TRBJ2-5
len: 10
abundance: NA
CDR3aa: CSLSQETQYF
CDR3nt: TGCAGCCTCTCCCAAGAGACCCAGTACTTC

v_gene: TRBV7-2
d_gene: TRBD1
j_gene: TRBJ1-6
len: 16
abundance: NA
CDR3aa: CASSPRVGQGNSPLHF
CDR3nt: TGTGCCAGCAGCCCCCGGGTAGGACAGGGTAATTCACCCCTCCACTTT

v_gene: TRBV9
d_gene: NA
j_gene: TRBJ1-2
len: 14
abundance: once
CDR3aa: CASSVGQTNYGYTF
CDR3nt: TGTGCCAGCAGCGTAGGACAGACTAACTATGGCTACACCTTC

v_gene: TRBV9
d_gene: TRBD2
j_gene: TRBJ2-2
len: 13
abundance: NA
CDR3aa: CASSAGEGGELFF
CDR3nt: TGTGCCAGCAGTGCCGGGGAGGGCGGGGAGCTGTTTTTT

v_gene: TRBV7-6
d_gene: TRBD1
j_gene: TRBJ1-2
len: 15
abundance: NA
CDR3aa: CASSLAQGANYGYTF
CDR3nt: TGTGCCAGCAGCTTAGCCCAGGGGGCGAACTATGGCTACACCTTC

v_gene: TRBV27
d_gene: NA
j_gene: TRBJ2-1
len: 13
abundance: few
CDR3aa: CASTNRAAGEQFF
CDR3nt: TGTGCCAGCACCAACAGGGCGGCAGGTGAGCAGTTCTTC

v_gene: TRBV5-1
d_gene: NA
j_gene: TRBJ2-1
len: 13
abundance: NA
CDR3aa: CASSPLRGDEQFF
CDR3nt: TGCGCCAGCAGCCCTCTCCGGGGAGATGAGCAGTTCTTC

v_gene: TRBV13
d_gene: TRBD1
j_gene: TRBJ1-2
len: 13
abundance: NA
CDR3aa: CASSLGQNYGYTF
CDR3nt: TGTGCCAGCAGCTTGGGACAGAACTATGGCTACACCTTC

v_gene: TRBV4-3
d_gene: NA
j_gene: TRBJ2-2
len: 13
abundance: NA
CDR3aa: CASSQGWAGELFF
CDR3nt: TGCGCCAGCAGCCAGGGCTGGGCCGGGGAGCTGTTTTTT

v_gene: TRBV2
d_gene: NA
j_gene: TRBJ1-4
len: 15
abundance: NA
CDR3aa: CASLPRTGAGGALFF
CDR3nt: TGTGCCAGCCTTCCTAGGACGGGAGCCGGAGGCGCACTGTTTTTT

v_gene: TRBV7-6
d_gene: TRBD2
j_gene: TRBJ2-3
len: 17
abundance: NA
CDR3aa: CASSPRGGQQSTDTQYF
CDR3nt: TGTGCCAGCAGCCCCCGGGGGGGCCAACAGAGCACAGATACGCAGTATTTT

v_gene: TRBV5-1
d_gene: TRBD2
j_gene: TRBJ2-3
len: 19
abundance: once
CDR3aa: CASRLSPRSAGGRTDTQYF
CDR3nt: TGCGCCAGCAGACTCTCCCCCAGGTCGGCGGGGGGACGCACAGATACGCAGTATTTT

v_gene: TRBV9
d_gene: TRBD1
j_gene: TRBJ2-1
len: 15
abundance: NA
CDR3aa: CASSVRDSPYNEQFF
CDR3nt: TGTGCCAGCAGCGTCCGGGACAGCCCCTACAATGAGCAGTTCTTC

v_gene: TRBV30
d_gene: NA
j_gene: TRBJ1-4
len: 13
abundance: few
CDR3aa: CAWISGVGEKLFF
CDR3nt: TGTGCCTGGATCTCGGGGGTTGGTGAAAAACTGTTTTTT

v_gene: TRBV7-2
d_gene: NA
j_gene: TRBJ1-3
len: 15
abundance: NA
CDR3aa: CASSLAVSSGNTIYF
CDR3nt: TGTGCCAGCAGCTTAGCCGTGAGCTCTGGAAACACCATATATTTT

v_gene: TRBV5-6
d_gene: TRBD2
j_gene: TRBJ2-1
len: 16
abundance: NA
CDR3aa: CASSSLLAGTDNEQFF
CDR3nt: TGTGCCAGCAGCTCACTACTAGCGGGGACAGACAATGAGCAGTTCTTC

v_gene: TRBV5-8
d_gene: NA
j_gene: TRBJ2-3
len: 13
abundance: NA
CDR3aa: CASSLEPAGTQYF
CDR3nt: TGTGCCAGCAGCTTGGAGCCAGCGGGTACGCAGTATTTT

v_gene: TRBV18
d_gene: NA
j_gene: TRBJ2-6
len: 17
abundance: once
CDR3aa: CASSPSWETSGANVLTF
CDR3nt: TGTGCCAGCTCACCTAGCTGGGAGACGTCTGGGGCCAACGTCCTGACTTTC

v_gene: TRBV19
d_gene: NA
j_gene: TRBJ2-1
len: 15
abundance: NA
CDR3aa: CASSILGSGIYEQFF
CDR3nt: TGTGCCAGTAGTATACTCGGGTCAGGGATCTATGAGCAGTTCTTC

v_gene: TRBV5-1
d_gene: NA
j_gene: TRBJ2-2
len: 12
abundance: NA
CDR3aa: CASSLNDRELFF
CDR3nt: TGCGCCAGCAGCTTGAACGACAGGGAGCTGTTTTTT

v_gene: TRBV5-4
d_gene: TRBD2
j_gene: TRBJ2-5
len: 14
abundance: NA
CDR3aa: CASNLGRGEETQYF
CDR3nt: TGTGCCAGCAACCTCGGACGGGGGGAAGAGACCCAGTACTTC

v_gene: TRBV5-1
d_gene: NA
j_gene: TRBJ2-3
len: 13
abundance: NA
CDR3aa: CASSPRSLDTQYF
CDR3nt: TGCGCCAGCTCCCCCCGGTCCCTCGATACGCAGTATTTT

v_gene: TRBV9
d_gene: NA
j_gene: TRBJ2-6
len: 16
abundance: NA
CDR3aa: CASSVQRGSGANVLTF
CDR3nt: TGTGCCAGCAGCGTACAGAGGGGGTCTGGGGCCAACGTCCTGACTTTC

v_gene: TRBV18
d_gene: NA
j_gene: TRBJ1-2
len: 15
abundance: NA
CDR3aa: CASSPGQDFNYGYTF
CDR3nt: TGTGCCAGCTCACCGGGACAAGATTTTAACTATGGCTACACCTTC

v_gene: TRBV29-1
d_gene: NA
j_gene: TRBJ2-7
len: 12
abundance: NA
CDR3aa: CSVEQGSYEQYF
CDR3nt: TGCAGCGTTGAACAGGGCTCCTACGAGCAGTACTTC

v_gene: TRBV9
d_gene: NA
j_gene: TRBJ1-1
len: 15
abundance: few
CDR3aa: CASSAQGRASTEAFF
CDR3nt: TGTGCCAGCAGCGCTCAGGGTCGGGCGAGCACTGAAGCTTTCTTT

v_gene: TRBV7-6
d_gene: TRBD1
j_gene: TRBJ1-3
len: 17
abundance: NA
CDR3aa: CASSPRTGAYSGNTIYF
CDR3nt: TGTGCCAGCAGCCCCCGGACAGGGGCGTACTCTGGAAACACCATATATTTT

v_gene: TRBV18
d_gene: NA
j_gene: TRBJ1-1
len: 13
abundance: few
CDR3aa: CASKVDRNTEAFF
CDR3nt: TGTGCCAGCAAGGTAGACAGGAACACTGAAGCTTTCTTT

v_gene: TRBV7-2
d_gene: TRBD2
j_gene: TRBJ2-3
len: 15
abundance: few
CDR3aa: CASSPGLADTDTQYF
CDR3nt: TGTGCCAGCAGCCCGGGACTAGCAGACACAGATACGCAGTATTTT

v_gene: TRBV29-1
d_gene: TRBD2
j_gene: TRBJ2-7
len: 13
abundance: NA
CDR3aa: CSVDTSGIGEQYF
CDR3nt: TGCAGCGTTGATACTAGCGGGATAGGCGAGCAGTACTTC

v_gene: TRBV4-1
d_gene: NA
j_gene: TRBJ1-1
len: 13
abundance: NA
CDR3aa: CASSRGQNTEAFF
CDR3nt: TGCGCCAGCAGCCGGGGACAGAACACTGAAGCTTTCTTT

v_gene: TRBV19
d_gene: NA
j_gene: TRBJ1-2
len: 15
abundance: NA
CDR3aa: CASSILLAGNYGYTF
CDR3nt: TGTGCCAGTAGTATCCTCCTCGCGGGGAACTATGGCTACACCTTC

v_gene: TRBV29-1
d_gene: NA
j_gene: TRBJ1-1
len: 13
abundance: NA
CDR3aa: CSVENMGGTEAFF
CDR3nt: TGCAGCGTTGAAAACATGGGAGGCACTGAAGCTTTCTTT

v_gene: TRBV19
d_gene: TRBD1
j_gene: TRBJ1-1
len: 14
abundance: NA
CDR3aa: CASIRTGVKTEAFF
CDR3nt: TGTGCCAGTATTAGGACAGGGGTAAAAACTGAAGCTTTCTTT

v_gene: TRBV6-1
d_gene: TRBD2
j_gene: TRBJ2-1
len: 15
abundance: NA
CDR3aa: CASTRTSGGANEQFF
CDR3nt: TGTGCCAGCACCAGAACTAGCGGGGGTGCAAATGAGCAGTTCTTC

v_gene: TRBV9
d_gene: NA
j_gene: TRBJ2-2
len: 15
abundance: NA
CDR3aa: CASSVDPGSTGELFF
CDR3nt: TGTGCCAGCAGCGTAGATCCAGGGTCAACCGGGGAGCTGTTTTTT

v_gene: TRBV6-6
d_gene: TRBD1
j_gene: TRBJ1-1
len: 14
abundance: NA
CDR3aa: CASIKDRGNTEAFF
CDR3nt: TGTGCCAGCATTAAGGACAGGGGAAACACTGAAGCTTTCTTT

v_gene: TRBV7-2
d_gene: TRBD2
j_gene: TRBJ2-5
len: 16
abundance: NA
CDR3aa: CASSIHISGSRETQYF
CDR3nt: TGTGCCAGCAGCATTCACATCAGCGGGAGTCGGGAGACCCAGTACTTC

v_gene: TRBV9
d_gene: TRBD2
j_gene: TRBJ2-2
len: 18
abundance: NA
CDR3aa: CASSSSGLARWVDGELFF
CDR3nt: TGTGCCAGCAGCTCGAGCGGACTAGCCCGGTGGGTGGATGGGGAGCTGTTTTTT

v_gene: TRBV7-7
d_gene: NA
j_gene: TRBJ1-1
len: 13
abundance: NA
CDR3aa: CASSLWLDTEAFF
CDR3nt: TGTGCCAGCAGCTTATGGCTGGACACTGAAGCTTTCTTT

v_gene: TRBV6-5
d_gene: NA
j_gene: TRBJ2-3
len: 15
abundance: once
CDR3aa: CASSYGQGGTDTQYF
CDR3nt: TGTGCCAGCAGTTATGGACAGGGAGGGACAGATACGCAGTATTTT

v_gene: TRBV11-2
d_gene: NA
j_gene: TRBJ1-5
len: 16
abundance: NA
CDR3aa: CASSLVAGSPGQPQHF
CDR3nt: TGTGCCAGCAGCTTAGTGGCGGGAAGTCCAGGGCAGCCCCAGCATTTT

v_gene: TRBV7-2
d_gene: NA
j_gene: TRBJ1-1
len: 13
abundance: NA
CDR3aa: CASSTQENTEAFF
CDR3nt: TGTGCCAGCAGCACTCAAGAGAACACTGAAGCTTTCTTT

v_gene: TRBV5-4
d_gene: NA
j_gene: TRBJ2-1
len: 10
abundance: NA
CDR3aa: CAGGDYEQFF
CDR3nt: TGTGCAGGGGGGGACTATGAGCAGTTCTTC

v_gene: TRBV18
d_gene: NA
j_gene: TRBJ2-1
len: 13
abundance: few
CDR3aa: CASSVTSLNEQFF
CDR3nt: TGTGCCAGCTCAGTCACTAGCCTCAATGAGCAGTTCTTC

v_gene: TRBV9
d_gene: TRBD1
j_gene: TRBJ1-2
len: 16
abundance: NA
CDR3aa: CASSAGMGQGAYGYTF
CDR3nt: TGTGCCAGCAGCGCAGGGATGGGACAGGGGGCGTATGGCTACACCTTC

v_gene: TRBV9
d_gene: NA
j_gene: TRBJ2-7
len: 15
abundance: NA
CDR3aa: CASSVDPGGTDGQYF
CDR3nt: TGTGCCAGCAGCGTAGATCCAGGGGGGACCGACGGGCAGTACTTC

v_gene: TRBV7-2
d_gene: NA
j_gene: TRBJ1-1
len: 15
abundance: NA
CDR3aa: CASRRSGGKEGEAFF
CDR3nt: TGTGCCAGCAGGCGCAGCGGGGGCAAAGAGGGTGAAGCTTTCTTT